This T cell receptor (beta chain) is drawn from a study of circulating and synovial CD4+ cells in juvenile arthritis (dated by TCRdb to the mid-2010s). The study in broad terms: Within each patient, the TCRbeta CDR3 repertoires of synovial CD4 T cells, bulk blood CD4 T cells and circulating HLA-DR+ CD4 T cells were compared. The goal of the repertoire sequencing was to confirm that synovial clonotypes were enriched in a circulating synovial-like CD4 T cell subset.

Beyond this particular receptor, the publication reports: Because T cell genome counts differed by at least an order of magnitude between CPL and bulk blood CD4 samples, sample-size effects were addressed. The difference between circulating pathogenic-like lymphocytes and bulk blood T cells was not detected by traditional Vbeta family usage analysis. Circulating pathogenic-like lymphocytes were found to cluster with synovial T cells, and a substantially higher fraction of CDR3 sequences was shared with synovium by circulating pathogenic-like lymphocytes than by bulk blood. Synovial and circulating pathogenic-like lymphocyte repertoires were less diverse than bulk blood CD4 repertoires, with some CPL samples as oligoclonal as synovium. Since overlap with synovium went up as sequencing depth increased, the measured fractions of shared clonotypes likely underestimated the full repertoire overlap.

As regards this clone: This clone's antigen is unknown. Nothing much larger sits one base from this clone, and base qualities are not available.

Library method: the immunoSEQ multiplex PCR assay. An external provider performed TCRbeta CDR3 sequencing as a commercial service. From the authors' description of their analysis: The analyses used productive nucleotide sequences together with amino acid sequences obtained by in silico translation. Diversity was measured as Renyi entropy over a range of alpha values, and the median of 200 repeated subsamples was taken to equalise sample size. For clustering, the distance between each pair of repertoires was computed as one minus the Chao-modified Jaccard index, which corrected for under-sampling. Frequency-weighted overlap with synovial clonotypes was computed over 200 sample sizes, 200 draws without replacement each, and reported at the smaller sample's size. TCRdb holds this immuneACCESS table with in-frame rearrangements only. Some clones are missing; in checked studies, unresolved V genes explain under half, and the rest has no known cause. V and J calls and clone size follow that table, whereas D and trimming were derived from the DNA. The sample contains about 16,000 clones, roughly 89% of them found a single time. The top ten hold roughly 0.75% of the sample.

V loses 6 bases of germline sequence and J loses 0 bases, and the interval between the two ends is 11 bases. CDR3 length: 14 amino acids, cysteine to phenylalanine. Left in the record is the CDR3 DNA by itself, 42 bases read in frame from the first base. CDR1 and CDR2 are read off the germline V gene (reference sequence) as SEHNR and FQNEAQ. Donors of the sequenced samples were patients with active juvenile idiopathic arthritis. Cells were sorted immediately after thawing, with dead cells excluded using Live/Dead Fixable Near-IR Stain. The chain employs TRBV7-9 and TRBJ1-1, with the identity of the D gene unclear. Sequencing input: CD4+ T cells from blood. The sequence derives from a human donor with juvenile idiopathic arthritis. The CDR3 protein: CASSHEVVNTEAFF. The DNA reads TGTGCCAGCAGTCACGAGGTGGTGAACACTGAAGCTTTCTTT.